The 19 T cell receptor beta chains below were found in one sample sequenced in a study of OX40 agonist ivuxolimab in advanced cancers. The data were produced by immunoSEQ multiplex PCR, yet TCRdb's version contains in-frame clones alone and is incomplete. The table has 50,000 to 70,000 clones, just under 85% seen once; the top ten hold about 3.7%. The starting material was CD4+ or CD8+ T cells sorted from blood, obtained in a trial of the OX40 agonist ivuxolimab. These receptors came from an adult with an advanced solid tumor such as melanoma, head and neck, liver or kidney cancer.

The V and J genes are TRBV6-5 and TRBJ2-3; D is ambiguous. Per the germline V gene, CDR1 is MNHEY and CDR2 is SVGAGI. The CDR3 is 12 amino acids. Trimming removed 6 bases from V and 0 bases from J, with 4 bases in between. This CDR3 is CASSPSTDTQYF. The CDR3 nucleotides are TGTGCCAGCAGCCCTAGCACAGATACGCAGTATTTT.

The genes are TRBV5-4 and TRBJ2-2; TRBD2 matches 13 bases. Germline V gene lookup returns CDR1 SGHNT and CDR2 YYREEE (reference sequence). The CDR3 runs to 16 residues. V shed 2 bases and J 7 bases; nucleotides not matched to a gene: 5. The CDR3 sequence is CASSFGTSGMGGELFF. The CDR3 DNA reads as TGTGCCAGCAGCTTTGGGACTAGCGGGATGGGCGGGGAGCTGTTTTTT.

This clone was recorded a few times. The rearrangement uses TRBV7-2 and TRBJ2-3; 7 nucleotides line up with TRBD1. This CDR3 is built from 13 residues. J was trimmed by 5 bases and V by 3 bases; bases with no gene match: 2. Germline assignment: CDR1 SGHTA and CDR2 FQGNSA. The DNA of the CDR3 is TGTGCCAGCAGCTTCTCAGGGGGAGATACGCAGTATTTT. This gives the protein CASSFSGGDTQYF.

The chain combines TRBV7-8 with TRBJ2-3; D is unresolved. CDR3 length: 15 residues. Trimming shortened V by 3 bases and J by 3 bases, and 13 bases separated the two germline ends. Germline values: CDR1 SGHVS, CDR2 FQNEAQ. The CDR3 reads CASSFLSWGTDTQYF. The DNA for the CDR3 is TGTGCCAGCAGCTTCTTGTCGTGGGGAACAGATACGCAGTATTTT.

The V call is TRBV25-1, the J call TRBJ1-4, with no clear D. Germline loops: CDR1 MGHDK, CDR2 SYGVNS. This CDR3 spans 12 amino acids. Trimming shortened V by 0 bases and J by 11 bases, and 7 bases separated the two germline ends. CDR3 in DNA: TGTGCCAGCAGTGAATATGGGAGGAAACTGTTTTTT. It specifies CASSEYGRKLFF.

This clone was seen more than once but under ten times. Written as DNA, the CDR3 is TGTGCCAGCAGCCGTAACAATCTAACACCCCTCCACTTT. This translates into CASSRNNLTPLHF. V gene TRBV14 combines with J gene TRBJ1-6; D ambiguous. The V and J ends lost 4 bases and 11 bases respectively, with 12 bases between them. CDR1 is SGHDN and CDR2 is FVKESK in the germline V gene. This CDR3 has 13 amino acids.

This clone was detected only a few times. V usage is TRBV7-9 and J usage is TRBJ2-5, with 9 bases that match TRBD1. V was pared by 5 bases and J by 4 bases, with 11 bases of the junction left unmatched. The CDR3 sequence is 16 residues long. Germline V gives CDR1 SEHNR, CDR2 FQNEAQ (reference sequence). In nucleotides, the CDR3 is TGTGCCAGCAGCCACGACCTTAGGACAGGGGTAGAGACCCAGTACTTC. It codes for CASSHDLRTGVETQYF.

This chain's CDR3 is CASSENRGLYNEQFF. Here the CDR3 DNA reads TGTGCCAGCAGTGAAAACAGGGGACTATACAATGAGCAGTTCTTC. The J gene is TRBJ2-1, the V gene TRBV28; TRBD1 or TRBD2 may be the D gene (7 bases each). CDR1 is MDHEN and CDR2 is SYDVKM in the germline V gene. The V and J ends lost 5 bases and 4 bases respectively, with 15 bases between them. This CDR3 comprises 15 residues.

Only a few counts were recorded for this clone. V and J are TRBV27 and TRBJ2-1, with D tentatively TRBD1 (6 bases). The V end was cut by 5 bases, the J end by 9 bases, with 11 bases between. The CDR3 consists of 12 residues. CDR1 and CDR2 from the germline V gene are MNHEY and SMNVEV (reference sequence). CDR3 residues: CASSLQGREQFF. The DNA of the CDR3 is TGTGCCAGCAGTCTACAGGGACGTGAGCAGTTCTTC.

This chain uses TRBV27 with TRBJ2-7, with TRBD2 matching 13 bases. The CDR3 has 14 amino acids. The V and J ends lost 5 bases and 7 bases, in that order; junction bases with no gene match: 5. The germline gives CDR1 MNHEY, CDR2 SMNVEV (reference sequence). The CDR3 protein is CASSRTSGSEEQYF. The DNA of the CDR3 is TGTGCCAGCAGTAGGACTAGCGGGAGTGAGGAGCAGTACTTC.

The table lists this clone with a few counts. This chain connects TRBV4-1 to TRBJ2-7, with 8 nucleotides matching TRBD2. V shed 1 base and J 5 bases; nucleotides not matched to a gene: 7. Germline assignment: CDR1 MGHRA and CDR2 YSYEKL. The CDR3 totals 15 residues. CDR3 in DNA: TGCGCCAGCAGCCAAGTAGCGGGATGGGGCGACGAGCAGTACTTC. Translating it yields CASSQVAGWGDEQYF.

The chain recombines TRBV10-1 with TRBJ2-1, with 9 positions matching TRBD2. The V gene's germline CDR1 is WNHNN and CDR2 SYGVQD (reference sequence). V was pared by 4 bases and J by 6 bases, with 4 bases of the junction left unmatched. The CDR3 covers 14 residues. CDR3 protein: CASSVAGEGNEQFF. The CDR3 region has the DNA TGCGCCAGCAGTGTAGCGGGAGAAGGCAATGAGCAGTTCTTC.

The gene calls are TRBV28 and TRBJ1-1; D uncertain. V was pared by 6 bases and J by 7 bases, with 18 bases between. The CDR3 is made up of 14 amino acids. Germline CDR1 MDHEN, CDR2 SYDVKM. Here the CDR3 reads CASSPDRGRGEAFF. The CDR3 region has the DNA TGTGCCAGCAGCCCTGACCGAGGCCGGGGTGAAGCTTTCTTT.

The chain has TRBV7-8 and TRBJ2-5; 11 nucleotides agree with TRBD2. The DNA end is more similar to TRBJ2-7, so the J call may be wrong. This CDR3 is 16 amino acids long. CDR1 SGHVS and CDR2 FQNEAQ come from the germline V gene. CDR3 sequence reads: CASSSTTSGMSYEQYF. The CDR3 DNA follows: TGTGCCAGCAGCTCTACGACTAGCGGGATGTCCTACGAGCAGTACTTC.

The chain employs TRBV6-5 and TRBJ1-1, with 10 bases that match TRBD1. The CDR3 extends over 14 amino acids. The J segment lost 8 bases and the V segment lost 2 bases, leaving 5 bases of the junction unmatched. In germline, CDR1 is MNHEY, CDR2 SVGAGI. The CDR3 is CASSYVGTGAEAFF. The CDR3 DNA sequence: TGTGCCAGCAGTTACGTAGGGACAGGGGCAGAAGCTTTCTTT.

The rearrangement uses TRBV7-8 and TRBJ2-3; the match to TRBD1 covers 10 bases. The CDR3 extends over 17 amino acids. Germline V lookup: CDR1 SGHVS, CDR2 FQNEAQ. The junction had 8 bases not matched to a gene; V was cut back by 5 bases and J by 0 bases. Here the CDR3 DNA reads TGTGCCAGCAGCCTCTCGGGACAGGGGCTTAGCACAGATACGCAGTATTTT. Protein: CASSLSGQGLSTDTQYF. The full variable domain, its missing parts supplied by reference TRBV7-8 and TRBJ2-3, is GAGVSQSPRYKVAKRGQDVALRCDPISGHVSLFWYQQALGQGPEFLTYFQNEAQLDKSGLPSDRFFAERPEGSVSTLKIQRTQQEDSAVYLCASSLSGQGLSTDTQYFGPGTRLTVL.

This clone occurred a few times. V and J are TRBV7-2 and TRBJ2-3; D is unclear. V was shortened by 1 base and J by 5 bases, with 1 base between the two germline ends. Germline V gene data show CDR1 as SGHTA and CDR2 as FQGNSA. This CDR3 is built from 11 residues. This chain's CDR3 is CASSLEDTQYF. DNA of the CDR3: TGTGCCAGCAGCTTAGAAGATACGCAGTATTTT.

This rearrangement joins TRBV6-1 to TRBJ2-5; possible D gene TRBD1, 8 bases. This CDR3 spans 15 amino acids. Germline CDR1 is MNHNS and CDR2 is SASEGT. The germline V and J ends were trimmed by 3 bases and 6 bases, with 17 bases remaining between them. The chain's CDR3 is CASSDTGQGGKTQYF. CDR3 DNA: TGTGCCAGCAGTGATACTGGACAGGGAGGGAAGACCCAGTACTTC.

The chain couples TRBV2 to TRBJ2-2; a weak D match, TRBD2 (6 bases). This CDR3 has 16 residues. CDR1 is SNHLY and CDR2 is FYNNEI in the germline V gene. V was trimmed by 3 bases and J by 4 bases, leaving 15 bases between them. The CDR3 loop reads CASSDWFGEVTGELFF. For the CDR3, the DNA is TGTGCCAGCAGTGATTGGTTCGGGGAGGTCACCGGGGAGCTGTTTTTT.